This TCR beta chain was captured by sequencing in a study of CD8 T cells in Susac syndrome. The RNA input was about 0.5 to 1 ug, and it was reverse transcribed with random hexamers. Amplification of TCR beta CDR3 used immunoSEQ multiplex PCR across 54 Vbeta and 13 Jbeta. Each CDR3 protein gets one entry after TCRdb re-called the immunoSEQ multiplex PCR reads with MiXCR. The top ten hold roughly 0.17% of the sample, which has fewer than 350,000 distinct CDR3 sequences, 75% to 90% seen once. The CDR3 length is 15 residues. Germline CDR1 is LNHDA and CDR2 is SQIVND (reference sequence). With 5 bases removed from V and 3 bases from J, the gap between germline ends came to 17 bases.

The specimen was CD8+ T cells from PBMCs. This rearrangement joins TRBV19 to TRBJ2-7; tentatively, D is TRBD1 or TRBD2 (7 bases each). This sequence originates from a human donor with multiple sclerosis. CDR3 sequence: CASSERDSYIYEQYF. Written as DNA, the CDR3 is TGTGCCAGTAGTGAGCGGGACAGCTATATCTACGAGCAGTACTTC.